This TCR beta chain was identified in a study of Ad26.COV2.S vaccination and SARS-CoV-2 variants. Study background: Donor was in the COV1001 Ad26.COV2.S trial arm.

The CDR3 has 15 residues. The junction had 7 bases not matched to a gene; V was cut back by 5 bases and J by 3 bases. CDR1 and CDR2 from the germline V gene are SGHTS and YDEGEE. As to treatment: approximately 18 received Ad26.COV2.S at low or high dose, single or two shots; about 5 received placebo; per-sample allocation not given. Samples analyzed were those drawn on day 63 after the first vaccine or placebo injection. Donor was an adult aged 18-55 years in Boston. The assay was immunoSEQ multiplex PCR, and TCRdb's table has in-frame clones only and misses some. The sample yields over 400,000 clones, about 90% seen once.

This TCR was recovered from a person aged 18-60 years who received the Ad26.COV2.S COVID-19 vaccine or a placebo. This specimen was peripheral blood, taken in a trial of Ad26.COV2.S vaccine versus placebo. V gene TRBV5-8 combines with J gene TRBJ1-5; TRBD1 matches 8 bases. The CDR3 sequence is CASSEGQGYNQPQHF. The DNA for the CDR3 is TGTGCCAGCAGTGAAGGACAGGGTTACAATCAGCCCCAGCATTTT.